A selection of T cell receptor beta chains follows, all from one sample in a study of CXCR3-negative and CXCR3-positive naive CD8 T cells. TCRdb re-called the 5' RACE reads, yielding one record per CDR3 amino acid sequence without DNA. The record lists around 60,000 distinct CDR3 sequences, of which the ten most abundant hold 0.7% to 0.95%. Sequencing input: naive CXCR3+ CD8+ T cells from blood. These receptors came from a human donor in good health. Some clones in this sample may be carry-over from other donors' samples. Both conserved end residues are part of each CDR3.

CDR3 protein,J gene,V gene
CASSDSFGNVLTF,TRBJ2-6,TRBV19
CASSFTDRSNQPQHF,TRBJ1-5,TRBV12-3/TRBV12-4
CASSLAYYGGTDNEQFF,TRBJ2-1,TRBV5-1
CASSLEGQFSVYQPQHF,TRBJ1-5,TRBV7-2
CASSLDRGPRNEQYF,TRBJ2-7,TRBV7-9
CASSSGQGFADTQYF,TRBJ2-3,TRBV7-3
CASSWTGPESAYEQYF,TRBJ2-7,TRBV11-2
CASRETGARLDTQYF,TRBJ2-3,TRBV28
CASSLMDGELFF,TRBJ2-2,TRBV5-1
CASSFPGSETQYF,TRBJ2-5,TRBV7-9
CAISDSPGTLTDTQYF,TRBJ2-3,TRBV10-3
CATGLPQAYNEQFF,TRBJ2-1,TRBV19
CASSLITGLGQPQHF,TRBJ1-5,TRBV28
CASSYSRLGNYEQYF,TRBJ2-7,TRBV6-6
CASSPYPGLADTDTQYF,TRBJ2-3,TRBV14
CASSKGGAWRYGYTF,TRBJ1-2,TRBV21-1
CASSDPVTSGNTIYF,TRBJ1-3,TRBV12-3/TRBV12-4
CASSYVGSDYGYTF,TRBJ1-2,TRBV6-2/TRBV6-3
CASSIPTGSAYEQYF,TRBJ2-7,TRBV7-9
CASSGPGQGLGYADAFF,TRBJ1-1,TRBV7-9
CASAWQGDSNQPQHF,TRBJ1-5,TRBV5-1
CASRPDRGLFITEAFF,TRBJ1-1,TRBV7-2
CATSRGGQSLYNEQFF,TRBJ2-1,TRBV15
CATSELTDSTDTQYF,TRBJ2-3,TRBV24-1
CASSGTGYNNEQFF,TRBJ2-1,TRBV9
CSAQTGGELFF,TRBJ2-2,TRBV20-1
CASSLEPGSRETQYF,TRBJ2-5,TRBV7-6
CSATGTRAYNEQFF,TRBJ2-1,TRBV20-1
CASSLGRTSYNEQFF,TRBJ2-1,TRBV12-3/TRBV12-4
CSVQHGQGGVSTDTQYF,TRBJ2-3,TRBV29-1
CSVEDGGTIQAFF,TRBJ1-1,TRBV29-1
CASSSPGTSSAPLHF,TRBJ1-6,TRBV7-6
CASSFESPNEQFF,TRBJ2-1,TRBV7-2
CASSSADYNTGELFF,TRBJ2-2,TRBV7-9
CASSRGGGDSYNEQFF,TRBJ2-1,TRBV6-2/TRBV6-3
CASSLFFTEAFF,TRBJ1-1,TRBV7-6
CSPTDYSYEQYF,TRBJ2-7,TRBV20-1
CASSQSGLVLTDTQYF,TRBJ2-3,TRBV16
CASRPLDGGPRNEQFF,TRBJ2-1,TRBV19
CASSVDGGSYNEQFF,TRBJ2-1,TRBV9
CASSSDISSYNEQFF,TRBJ2-1,TRBV5-5
CSARVELSVPSYTEAFF,TRBJ1-1,TRBV20-1
CSARTLQETQYF,TRBJ2-5,TRBV20-1
CASSLGPDTGYEQYF,TRBJ2-7,TRBV7-2
CASGTETGEQYF,TRBJ2-7,TRBV12-5
CASSYWDEQFF,TRBJ2-1,TRBV28
CASSQHGQGDTQYF,TRBJ2-3,TRBV9
CASSSDRQGARGSYEQYF,TRBJ2-7,TRBV5-1
CATQSTGLGEKLFF,TRBJ1-4,TRBV12-3/TRBV12-4
CASSFSGQGARYGYTF,TRBJ1-2,TRBV12-3/TRBV12-4
CASSQLGLAGSGELFF,TRBJ2-2,TRBV27
CSADGTGETQYF,TRBJ2-5,TRBV20-1
CASSQDKGGGRAFF,TRBJ1-1,TRBV4-3
CSARTGVTEAFF,TRBJ1-1,TRBV29-1
CASSAAQGGETQYF,TRBJ2-5,TRBV7-8
CASSPPGPEQFF,TRBJ2-1,TRBV18
CQSGLAGAPGADTQYF,TRBJ2-3,TRBV28
CASRFQGNTEAFF,TRBJ1-1,TRBV27
CASSQDPGDVGTGELFF,TRBJ2-2,TRBV14